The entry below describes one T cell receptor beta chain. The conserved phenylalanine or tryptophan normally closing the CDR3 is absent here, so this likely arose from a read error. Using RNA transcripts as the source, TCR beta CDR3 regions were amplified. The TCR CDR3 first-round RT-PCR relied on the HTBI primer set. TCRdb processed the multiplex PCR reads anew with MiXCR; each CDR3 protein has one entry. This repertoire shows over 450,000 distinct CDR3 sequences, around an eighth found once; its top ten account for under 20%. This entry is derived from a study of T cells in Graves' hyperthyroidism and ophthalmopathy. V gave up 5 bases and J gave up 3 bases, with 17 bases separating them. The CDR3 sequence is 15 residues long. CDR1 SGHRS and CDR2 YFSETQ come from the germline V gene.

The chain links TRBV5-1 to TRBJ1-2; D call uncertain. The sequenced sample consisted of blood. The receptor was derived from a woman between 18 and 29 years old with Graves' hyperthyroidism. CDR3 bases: TGCGCCAGCAGTTGGGCAGCCACCGGGGACTATGGCTACACCGTC. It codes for CASSWAATGDYGYTV.